These 13 T cell receptor beta chains share one sample of origin, sequenced in a study of CD8+CD57+ T cells in acquired aplastic anemia. It was genomic DNA that served as the template for profiling TCR beta VDJ and CDR3. MiXCR, run by TCRdb on the reads, gives a single entry per CDR3 protein. The sample consists of about 200,000 distinct CDR3 sequences, under 50% of them appearing once. Whoever was chosen for sequencing had shown CD8+CD57+ cell expansion by flow cytometry. Sample: sorted CD4+, CD8+, or CD8+CD57+ T cells (not recorded which) from PBMCs. Receptors originate from a human donor with aplastic anemia.

This clonotype was seen many times. The V and J genes are TRBV24-1 and TRBJ2-5; D call uncertain. This CDR3 region has 13 residues. Per germline, CDR1 KGHDR and CDR2 SFDVKD. V was pared by 5 bases and J by 4 bases, with 10 bases between. The chain's CDR3 is CATSAVWGETQYF. The DNA of the CDR3 is TGTGCCACCAGTGCGGTCTGGGGAGAGACCCAGTACTTC.

The chain combines TRBV4-1 with TRBJ1-1; no definite D call. The ends were cut back, 7 bases at V and 3 bases at J, with 15 bases in the middle. Germline CDR1 MGHRA, CDR2 YSYEKL. The CDR3 contains 14 residues. CDR3: CASTPRGWDTEAFF. The CDR3 DNA is TGCGCCAGCACCCCACGGGGTTGGGACACTGAAGCTTTCTTT.

There are many counts of this clonotype. The V and J genes are TRBV5-1 and TRBJ2-7; weak D call: TRBD1 (5 bases). The CDR3 spans 14 residues. Trimming stripped 1 base from V and 2 bases from J, with 10 bases between. Germline V lookup: CDR1 SGHRS, CDR2 YFSETQ. CDR3 protein: CASSLSTDTYEQYF. The DNA for the CDR3 is TGCGCCAGCAGCTTGAGTACGGACACCTACGAGCAGTACTTC.

The rearrangement links TRBV25-1 to TRBJ2-7, with 8 bases identical to TRBD1. The germline CDR1 and CDR2 sequences are MGHDK and SYGVNS. The length of the CDR3 is 14 residues. The V and J ends lost 4 bases and 12 bases, in that order; junction bases with no gene match: 14. CDR3 sequence reads: CASSVGGGQGLLYF. As DNA, the CDR3 is TGTGCCAGCAGTGTTGGGGGCGGACAGGGCCTGCTGTACTTC.

This clonotype was observed at least ten times. The rearrangement links TRBV5-1 to TRBJ1-3; 9 nucleotides agree with TRBD1. Losses at the gene ends were 3 bases for V and 1 base for J; bases not matched to a gene: 5. The CDR3 runs 16 residues. Per the germline V gene, CDR1 is SGHRS and CDR2 is YFSETQ. CDR3 sequence reads: CASSWTGVGSGNTIYF. The CDR3 bases are TGCGCCAGCAGCTGGACAGGGGTCGGTTCTGGAAACACCATATATTTT.

The chain links TRBV7-2 to TRBJ2-7, with D possibly being TRBD1 (5 bases). This CDR3 has 13 residues. Trimming took 6 bases from V and 0 from J, leaving 9 bases between them. Germline values: CDR1 SGHTA, CDR2 FQGNSA. As DNA, the CDR3 is TGTGCCAGCAGACCAAGGGGCTCCTACGAGCAGTACGTC. As protein: CASRPRGSYEQYV.

This clonotype was seen ten or more times. This chain uses TRBV5-5 with TRBJ2-5, with TRBD2 matching over 7 bases. The CDR3 consists of 15 residues. Germline V gives CDR1 SGHKS, CDR2 YYEKEE (reference sequence). V shed 3 bases, J shed 5 bases, and the junction held 10 bases outside the gene matches. CDR3 coding DNA: TGTGCCAGCAGCTCTCGAGCGGGATATCAGGAGACCCAGTACTTC. It codes for CASSSRAGYQETQYF.

CDR3 nucleotide sequence: TGTGCCAGCAGCTTAGGTTGGGCCGAGCAGTACTTC. This gives the protein CASSLGWAEQYF. The J gene is TRBJ2-7, the V gene TRBV7-9, with no clear D. CDR3 length: 12 amino acids. The germline V gene encodes CDR1 SEHNR and CDR2 FQNEAQ (reference sequence). The ends were cut back, 1 base at V and 6 bases at J, with 7 bases in the middle.

This clonotype was seen a handful of times. The gene calls are TRBV30 and TRBJ1-2; perhaps TRBD1 as D (5 bases). Trimming removed 1 base from V and 3 bases from J, with 15 bases in between. CDR1 and CDR2 from the germline V gene are GTSNPN and SVGIG (reference sequence). This CDR3 comprises 15 residues. The DNA of the CDR3 is TGTGCCTGGAGTGCCCGGAAGGGGAGGGACTATGGCTACACCTTC. The encoded protein is CAWSARKGRDYGYTF. Filled out from reference TRBV30 and TRBJ1-2, the complete variable domain reads SQTIHQWPATLVQPVGSPLSLECTVEGTSNPNLYWYRQAAGRGLQLLFYSVGIGQISSEVPQNLSASRPQDRQFILSSKKLLLSDSGFYLCAWSARKGRDYGYTFGSGTRLTVV.

This clonotype was observed many times. V gene TRBV3-1 combines with J gene TRBJ2-5; 8 bases match TRBD2. In germline, CDR1 is LGHDT, CDR2 YNNKEL (reference sequence). The CDR3 has 16 residues. The junction had 10 bases not matched to a gene; V was cut back by 4 bases and J by 3 bases. The CDR3 region has the DNA TGTGCCAGCAGCCGCGAGCGGGGGCGCGCGGAAGAGACCCAGTACTTC. Translating it yields CASSRERGRAEETQYF.

This chain connects TRBV19 to TRBJ2-5, with 8 bases identical to TRBD2. Germline V lookup: CDR1 LNHDA, CDR2 SQIVND (reference sequence). Trimming removed 7 bases from V and 6 bases from J; junction bases left unmatched: 7. The CDR3 contains 13 residues. In nucleotides, the CDR3 is TGTGCCAGTAACCCGGGAGGGGCGCAGACCCAGTACTTC. Protein product: CASNPGGAQTQYF. Combining the CDR3 with reference TRBV19 and TRBJ2-5 gives the whole variable domain DGGITQSPKYLFRKEGQNVTLSCEQNLNHDAMYWYRQDPGQGLRLIYYSQIVNDFQKGDIAEGYSVSREKKESFPLTVTSAQKNPTAFYLCASNPGGAQTQYFGPGTRLLVL.

At least ten counts were recorded for this clonotype. This sequence joins TRBV10-1 and TRBJ2-3; no definite D call. CDR1 is WNHNN and CDR2 is SYGVQD in the germline V gene (reference sequence). Trimming took off 2 bases at V and 5 bases at J, with 5 bases between the two ends. The length of the CDR3 is 12 residues. The CDR3 region is CASSENGDTQYF. The CDR3 DNA follows: TGCGCCAGCAGTGAGAATGGAGATACGCAGTATTTT.

The chain recombines TRBV29-1 with TRBJ2-7, with no clear D. Germline V gene data show CDR1 as SQVTM and CDR2 as ANQGSEA. Trimming stripped 0 bases from V and 3 bases from J, with 6 bases between. The CDR3 is 12 residues long. The DNA for the CDR3 is TGCAGCGTTGAAGAGGGCGGCTACGAGCAGTACTTC. Amino acid sequence: CSVEEGGYEQYF.